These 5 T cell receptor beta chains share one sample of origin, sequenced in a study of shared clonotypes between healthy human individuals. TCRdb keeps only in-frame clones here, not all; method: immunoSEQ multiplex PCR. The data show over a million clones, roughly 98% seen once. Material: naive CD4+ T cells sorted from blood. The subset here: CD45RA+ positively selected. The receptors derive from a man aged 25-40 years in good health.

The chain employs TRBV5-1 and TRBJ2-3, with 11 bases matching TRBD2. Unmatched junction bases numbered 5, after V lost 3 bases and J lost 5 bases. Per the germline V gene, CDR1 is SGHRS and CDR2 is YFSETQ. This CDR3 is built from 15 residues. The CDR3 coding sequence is TGCGCCAGCAGCTCGGGACTAGCGGACCGAGATACGCAGTATTTT. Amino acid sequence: CASSSGLADRDTQYF.

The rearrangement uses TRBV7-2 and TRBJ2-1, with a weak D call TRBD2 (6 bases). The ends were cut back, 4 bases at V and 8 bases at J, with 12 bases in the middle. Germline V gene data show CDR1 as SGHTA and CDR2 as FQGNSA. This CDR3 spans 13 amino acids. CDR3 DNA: TGTGCCAGCAGCTCCATCCTAGCGTATGAGCAGTTCTTC. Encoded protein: CASSSILAYEQFF.

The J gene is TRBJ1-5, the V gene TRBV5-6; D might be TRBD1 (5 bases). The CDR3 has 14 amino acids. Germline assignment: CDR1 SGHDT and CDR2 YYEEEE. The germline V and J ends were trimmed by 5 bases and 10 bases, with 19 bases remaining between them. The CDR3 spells CASSFSGTALPQHF. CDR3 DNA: TGTGCCAGCAGTTTTTCCGGGACCGCTCTCCCCCAGCATTTT.

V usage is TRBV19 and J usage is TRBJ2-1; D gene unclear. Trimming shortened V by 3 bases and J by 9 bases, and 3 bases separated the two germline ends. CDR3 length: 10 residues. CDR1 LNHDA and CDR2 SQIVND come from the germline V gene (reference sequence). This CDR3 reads CASSISEQFF. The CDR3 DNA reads TGTGCCAGTAGTATTAGTGAGCAGTTCTTC.

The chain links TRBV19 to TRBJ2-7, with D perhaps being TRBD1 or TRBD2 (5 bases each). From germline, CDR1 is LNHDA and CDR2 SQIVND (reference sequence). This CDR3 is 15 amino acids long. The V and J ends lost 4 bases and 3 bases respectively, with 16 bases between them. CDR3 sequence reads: CASSSPGRSNYEQYF. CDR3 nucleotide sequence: TGTGCCAGTAGTAGCCCGGGACGGTCAAACTACGAGCAGTACTTC.